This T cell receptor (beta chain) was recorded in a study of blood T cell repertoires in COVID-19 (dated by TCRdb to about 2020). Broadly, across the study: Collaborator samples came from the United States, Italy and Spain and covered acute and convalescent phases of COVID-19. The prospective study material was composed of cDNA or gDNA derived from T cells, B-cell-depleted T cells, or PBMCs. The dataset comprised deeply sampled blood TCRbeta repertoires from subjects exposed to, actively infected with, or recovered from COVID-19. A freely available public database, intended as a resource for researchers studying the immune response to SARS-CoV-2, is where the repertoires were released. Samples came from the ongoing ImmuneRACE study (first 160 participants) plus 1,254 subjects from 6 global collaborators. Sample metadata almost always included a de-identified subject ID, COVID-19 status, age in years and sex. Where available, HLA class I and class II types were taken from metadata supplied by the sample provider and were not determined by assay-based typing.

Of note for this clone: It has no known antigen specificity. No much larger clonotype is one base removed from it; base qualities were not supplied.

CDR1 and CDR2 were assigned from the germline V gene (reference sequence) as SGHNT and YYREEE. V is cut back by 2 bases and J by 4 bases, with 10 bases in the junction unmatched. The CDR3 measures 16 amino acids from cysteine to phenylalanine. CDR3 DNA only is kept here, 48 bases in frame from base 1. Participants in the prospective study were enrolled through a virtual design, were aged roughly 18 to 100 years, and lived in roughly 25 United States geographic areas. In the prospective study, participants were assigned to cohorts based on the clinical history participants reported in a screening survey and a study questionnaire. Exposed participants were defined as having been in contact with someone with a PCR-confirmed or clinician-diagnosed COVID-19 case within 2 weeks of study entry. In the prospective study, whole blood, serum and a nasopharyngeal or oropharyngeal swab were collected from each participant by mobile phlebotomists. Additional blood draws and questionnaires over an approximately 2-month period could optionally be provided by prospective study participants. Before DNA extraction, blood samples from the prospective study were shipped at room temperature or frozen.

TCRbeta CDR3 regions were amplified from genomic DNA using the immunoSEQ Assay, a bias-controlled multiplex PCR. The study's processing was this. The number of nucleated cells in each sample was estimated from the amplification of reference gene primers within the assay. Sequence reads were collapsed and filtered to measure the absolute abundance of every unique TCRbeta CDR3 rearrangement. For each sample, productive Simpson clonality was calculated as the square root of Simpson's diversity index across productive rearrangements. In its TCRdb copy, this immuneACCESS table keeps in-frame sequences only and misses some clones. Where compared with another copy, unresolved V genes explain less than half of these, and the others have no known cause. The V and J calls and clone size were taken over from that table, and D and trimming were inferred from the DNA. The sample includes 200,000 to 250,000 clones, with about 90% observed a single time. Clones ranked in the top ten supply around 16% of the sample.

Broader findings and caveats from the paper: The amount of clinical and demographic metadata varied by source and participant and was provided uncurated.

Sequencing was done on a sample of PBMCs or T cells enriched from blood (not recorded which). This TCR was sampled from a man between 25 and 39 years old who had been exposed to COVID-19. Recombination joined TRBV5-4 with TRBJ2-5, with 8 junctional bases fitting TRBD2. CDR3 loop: CASSFRGGGLGETQYF. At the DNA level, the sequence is TGTGCCAGCAGCTTTCGGGGCGGGGGGCTAGGAGAGACCCAGTACTTC.